What follows are 11 T cell receptor beta chains derived from one specimen sequenced in a study of cytomegalovirus exposure and HLA in healthy donors. Both 60 Vbeta primers and 13 Jbeta primers went into the PCR. Using immunoSEQ multiplex PCR, the repertoire was profiled, and TCRdb retains in-frame clones only, with some absent. The profile covers 100,000 to 150,000 clones, with around 80% appearing a single time and roughly 4% taken by the ten largest. Sequenced sample: PBMCs. These receptors were collected from a woman between 40 and 50 years old in good health and CMV-seronegative.

The J gene is TRBJ2-5, the V gene TRBV7-2; the D gene is possibly TRBD2 (5 bases). Per the germline V gene, CDR1 is SGHTA and CDR2 is FQGNSA. The V end lost 1 base, the J end lost 5 bases, and 17 bases lay between the germline ends. This CDR3 has 16 amino acids. CDR3 residues: CASSLGQAAPGETQYF. Written as DNA, the CDR3 is TGTGCCAGCAGCTTAGGTCAGGCGGCCCCGGGGGAGACCCAGTACTTC.

The rearrangement joins TRBV9 to TRBJ1-5; no definite D call. Trimming left V 4 bases short and J 5 bases short, with 10 bases between. Germline assignment: CDR1 SGDLS and CDR2 YYNGEE. This CDR3 comprises 13 residues. The CDR3 loop is CASSLEEDQPQHF. The CDR3 nucleotides read TGTGCCAGCAGCTTGGAGGAAGATCAGCCCCAGCATTTT.

The rearrangement uses TRBV5-1 and TRBJ2-5; TRBD1 matches at 12 bases. The CDR3 consists of 16 residues. Germline CDR1 and CDR2: SGHRS and YFSETQ. Germline trimming cut 3 bases from V and 5 bases from J; bases unmatched to any gene: 8. DNA for the CDR3: TGCGCCAGCAGCTGGGGGACAGGGGGCGAAGGGGAGACCCAGTACTTC. Amino acid sequence: CASSWGTGGEGETQYF. The whole variable domain, remainder taken from reference TRBV5-1 and TRBJ2-5, is KAGVTQTPRYLIKTRGQQVTLSCSPISGHRSVSWYQQTPGQGLQFLFEYFSETQRNKGNFPGRFSGRQFSNSRSEMNVSTLELGDSALYLCASSWGTGGEGETQYFGPGTRLLVL.

The rearrangement uses TRBV6-5 and TRBJ1-2; possibly TRBD1 for D (5 bases). With 7 bases removed from V and 4 bases from J, the gap between germline ends came to 19 bases. From germline, CDR1 is MNHEY and CDR2 SVGAGI. The CDR3 runs 15 residues. The CDR3 coding sequence is TGTGCCAGCACCGTATTTGGGGGGAGTGGCTATGGCTACACCTTC. Its protein is CASTVFGGSGYGYTF.

This clone was seen a single time. The chain recombines TRBV6-5 with TRBJ2-5; TRBD2 matches 13 bases. The better agreement between TRBJ2-7 and the DNA end casts doubt on the J call. The germline gives CDR1 MNHEY, CDR2 SVGAGI. The CDR3 extends over 16 amino acids. CDR3 sequence: CASSSPRLAGGYEQYF. The CDR3 DNA reads as TGTGCCAGCAGTTCCCCGAGACTAGCGGGAGGCTACGAGCAGTACTTC.

By proportion, this clone is medium-sized. J is TRBJ2-6 and V is TRBV4-3, with a weak D call TRBD1 (6 bases). Germline V CDR1 and CDR2: LGHNA, YSLEER. Trimming removed 1 base from V and 2 bases from J, with 9 bases in between. CDR3 length: 16 amino acids. CDR3 DNA: TGCGCCAGCAGCCAAGGAACAGGGACTGGGGCCAACGTCCTGACTTTC. It specifies CASSQGTGTGANVLTF.

This clone showed up just a few times. The chain couples TRBV28 to TRBJ1-2; D is unclear. Germline V gene lookup returns CDR1 MDHEN and CDR2 SYDVKM. V lost 4 bases and J lost 2, with 8 bases in between. CDR3 length: 13 residues. This chain's CDR3 is CASSSGRNYGYTF. CDR3 nucleotide sequence: TGTGCCAGCAGTTCTGGCAGAAACTATGGCTACACCTTC.

The chain carries TRBV27 and TRBJ1-1; TRBD1 might be the D (6 bases). Germline V gene sequence: CDR1 MNHEY, CDR2 SMNVEV (reference sequence). The CDR3 loop spans 14 amino acids. Trimming took off 3 bases at V and 1 base at J, with 9 bases between the two ends. The CDR3 is CASSFRGSNTEAFF. For the CDR3, the DNA is TGTGCCAGCAGTTTCAGGGGATCGAACACTGAAGCTTTCTTT.

V and J are TRBV4-1 and TRBJ1-2, with D uncertain. This CDR3 is 15 amino acids long. V lost 3 bases, J lost 2 bases, and 13 bases lay in between. Germline V gene lookup returns CDR1 MGHRA and CDR2 YSYEKL. Written as DNA, the CDR3 is TGCGCCAGCAGCCAGGAGGCACGGATCAACTATGGCTACACCTTC. Translating it yields CASSQEARINYGYTF.

This chain uses TRBV5-4 with TRBJ2-1; D is unclear. Trimming cost V 0 bases and J 5 bases, with 6 bases left between them. This CDR3 has 13 residues. Germline V gene lookup returns CDR1 SGHNT and CDR2 YYREEE (reference sequence). In nucleotides, the CDR3 is TGTGCCAGCAGCTTGGGGGCAAACAATGAGCAGTTCTTC. Its translation is CASSLGANNEQFF.

V usage is TRBV4-3 and J usage is TRBJ1-1; unclear D gene. The CDR3 sequence is 16 residues long. Germline V gene data show CDR1 as LGHNA and CDR2 as YSLEER. Trimming stripped 0 bases from V and 10 bases from J, with 21 bases between. The DNA of the CDR3 is TGCGCCAGCAGCCAAGATAGGGCGGGGTTGGCAACCGGAGCTTTCTTT. As protein: CASSQDRAGLATGAFF.